Listed below are T cell receptor beta chains from one sample, sequenced in a study of graft-versus-host responses after intestinal transplantation. No antigen has been assigned to these receptors. Here immunoSEQ multiplex PCR was the method, and the copy in TCRdb shows in-frame clones only, minus some. The profile shows approximately 90,000 clones, 90% to 95% of them singletons. The sequences come from unstimulated CD8+ T cells sorted from spleen or lymph node cells, collected before intestinal transplant. All receptors come from a human donor who received an intestinal transplant. Both conserved end residues are part of each CDR3. D genes are given only for firm matches. Some rows have no size entry. The others give once, few or many, or a class for an expanded clone.

clone_size: once
d_call: -
v_call: TRBV10-3
j_call: TRBJ1-4
cdr3_nt: TGTGCCATCAGCGCGGGTGGGACTAATGAAAAACTGTTTTTT
cdr3_aa: CAISAGGTNEKLFF

clone_size: -
d_call: -
v_call: TRBV7-6
j_call: TRBJ1-5
cdr3_nt: TGTGCCAGCAGCTTAAATGGAGGCCTCAATCAGCCCCAGCATTTT
cdr3_aa: CASSLNGGLNQPQHF

clone_size: -
d_call: TRBD1
v_call: TRBV18
j_call: TRBJ2-6
cdr3_nt: TGTGCCAGCTCACTTACAGGGGACGGGGCCAACGTCCTGACTTTC
cdr3_aa: CASSLTGDGANVLTF

clone_size: -
d_call: -
v_call: TRBV10-3
j_call: TRBJ1-1
cdr3_nt: TGTGCCATCAGTGGCCCCAGGGGGAACACTGAAGCTTTCTTT
cdr3_aa: CAISGPRGNTEAFF

clone_size: -
d_call: -
v_call: TRBV27
j_call: TRBJ1-4
cdr3_nt: TGTGCCAGCAGTTTTAACAGGGAATATGAAAAACTGTTTTTT
cdr3_aa: CASSFNREYEKLFF

clone_size: -
d_call: TRBD2
v_call: TRBV30
j_call: TRBJ2-1
cdr3_nt: TGTGCCTGGAGTGGGGTAGCGGGGATATACAATGAGCAGTTCTTC
cdr3_aa: CAWSGVAGIYNEQFF

clone_size: -
d_call: -
v_call: TRBV5-1
j_call: TRBJ2-5
cdr3_nt: TGCGCCAGCAGCTTGGGTTGGCGGGAAATCGTGGTTCAAGAGACCCAGTACTTC
cdr3_aa: CASSLGWREIVVQETQYF

clone_size: -
d_call: -
v_call: TRBV7-8
j_call: TRBJ1-2
cdr3_nt: TGTGCCAGCAGCTTATCGGCAGGGCATAATGGCTACACCTTC
cdr3_aa: CASSLSAGHNGYTF

clone_size: -
d_call: TRBD2
v_call: TRBV28
j_call: TRBJ2-5
cdr3_nt: TGTGCCAGCAGCCGAGGTCAGGTGCCTAGCGGTGGGGAGACCCAGTACTTC
cdr3_aa: CASSRGQVPSGGETQYF

clone_size: once
d_call: TRBD1
v_call: TRBV27
j_call: TRBJ1-2
cdr3_nt: TGTGCCAGCAGTTTATCCCGGGACAGGGGGAATGGCTACACCTTC
cdr3_aa: CASSLSRDRGNGYTF

clone_size: -
d_call: TRBD2
v_call: TRBV7-8
j_call: TRBJ2-7
cdr3_nt: TGTGCCAGCAGCGCCAGCGGGGGGTTCATCTCCTACGAGCAGTACTTC
cdr3_aa: CASSASGGFISYEQYF

clone_size: -
d_call: -
v_call: TRBV29-1
j_call: TRBJ2-3
cdr3_nt: TGCAGCGTTGAAGCTACAGGGTACACAGATACGCAGTATTTT
cdr3_aa: CSVEATGYTDTQYF

clone_size: -
d_call: TRBD1
v_call: TRBV18
j_call: TRBJ2-7
cdr3_nt: TGTGCCAGCTCACTGGCCGGGACAGGGCCCCCCTACGAGCAGTACTTC
cdr3_aa: CASSLAGTGPPYEQYF

clone_size: -
d_call: TRBD1
v_call: TRBV7-9
j_call: TRBJ2-7
cdr3_nt: TGTGCCAGCAGCTTAGATCAGGGGGCCTCATCCTACGAGCAGTACTTC
cdr3_aa: CASSLDQGASSYEQYF

clone_size: -
d_call: TRBD1
v_call: TRBV29-1
j_call: TRBJ1-2
cdr3_nt: TGCAGCGTTGAAGGAAATTTTTACGACAGGGGTGATGGCTACACCTTC
cdr3_aa: CSVEGNFYDRGDGYTF

clone_size: -
d_call: TRBD1
v_call: TRBV4-3
j_call: TRBJ1-4
cdr3_nt: TGCGCCAGCAGCCAAGCGACAGGGCCCTTAGCCGTTGAAAAACTGTTTTTT
cdr3_aa: CASSQATGPLAVEKLFF

clone_size: -
d_call: TRBD2
v_call: TRBV7-6
j_call: TRBJ2-1
cdr3_nt: TGTGCCAGCAGCTTAGCGCCGGGGGGGGGACTGAACTCCTACAATGAGCAGTTCTTC
cdr3_aa: CASSLAPGGGLNSYNEQFF

clone_size: -
d_call: TRBD1
v_call: TRBV11-2
j_call: TRBJ1-5
cdr3_nt: TGTGCCAGCAGCTTAGGTGCCGGGACAGATAATCAGCCCCAGCATTTT
cdr3_aa: CASSLGAGTDNQPQHF

clone_size: once
d_call: -
v_call: TRBV30
j_call: TRBJ1-1
cdr3_nt: TGTGCCTGCTACGGGGGAGAGGACACTGAAGCTTTCTTT
cdr3_aa: CACYGGEDTEAFF

clone_size: -
d_call: -
v_call: TRBV27
j_call: TRBJ2-7
cdr3_nt: TGTGCCAGCAGTTTTTCCGCGGTTTCCTACGAGCAGTACTTC
cdr3_aa: CASSFSAVSYEQYF

clone_size: -
d_call: -
v_call: TRBV9
j_call: TRBJ2-7
cdr3_nt: TGTGCCAGCAGCCCCATGGGGGGATCCCCGGACTACGAGCAGTACTTC
cdr3_aa: CASSPMGGSPDYEQYF

clone_size: -
d_call: TRBD1
v_call: TRBV27
j_call: TRBJ1-1
cdr3_nt: TGTGCCAGCAGTTGGGGACAGGGGAGCACTGAAGCTTTCTTT
cdr3_aa: CASSWGQGSTEAFF

clone_size: -
d_call: TRBD2
v_call: TRBV9
j_call: TRBJ2-3
cdr3_nt: TGTGCCAGCAGCGTAGGGACGGGGGGGCCGACAGATACGCAGTATTTT
cdr3_aa: CASSVGTGGPTDTQYF

clone_size: -
d_call: -
v_call: TRBV30
j_call: TRBJ2-7
cdr3_nt: TGTGCCTGGAGCCCAGGGGCACTCTCCTACGAGCAGTACTTC
cdr3_aa: CAWSPGALSYEQYF

clone_size: -
d_call: -
v_call: TRBV6-1
j_call: TRBJ2-7
cdr3_nt: TGTGCCAGCACATTGCAGGGGGGCCACGAGCAGTACTTC
cdr3_aa: CASTLQGGHEQYF

clone_size: -
d_call: -
v_call: TRBV5-3
j_call: TRBJ2-7
cdr3_nt: TGTGCCAGAAGCTTGTTAAGAGGGTCCTACGAGCAGTACTTC
cdr3_aa: CARSLLRGSYEQYF